The rows below give T cell receptor beta chains drawn from one sample of a study of CD8 T cells in Susac syndrome. TCRdb passed the immunoSEQ multiplex PCR reads through MiXCR, listing each CDR3 protein once. The sample carries about 180,000 distinct CDR3 sequences, 90% to 95% recorded once. Material for sequencing was CD4+ T cells from PBMCs. The origin of the receptors is a human donor with Susac syndrome. Both conserved end residues are part of each CDR3. D genes are given only for firm matches. Some rows have no size entry. The others give once, few or many, or a class for an expanded clone.

d_gene	len	v_gene	abundance	j_gene	CDR3aa	CDR3nt
TRBD1	17	TRBV7-8	-	TRBJ2-1	CASSLNYRGSSYNEQFF	TGTGCCAGCAGCTTAAACTACAGGGGGAGCTCCTACAATGAGCAGTTCTTC
TRBD2	16	TRBV29-1	-	TRBJ2-1	CSYGLLAGVQDNEQFF	TGCAGCTATGGCCTCCTAGCGGGGGTACAAGACAATGAGCAGTTCTTC
-	16	TRBV28	-	TRBJ1-2	CASSLLQATTSSGYTF	TGTGCCAGCAGTTTACTCCAGGCAACAACCTCGAGCGGCTACACCTTC
TRBD1	13	TRBV27	-	TRBJ2-3	CASTTGTGSGMYF	TGTGCCAGCACAACCGGGACAGGGAGTGGAATGTATTTT
-	15	TRBV18	-	TRBJ2-1	CASSWGSPYSNEQFF	TGTGCCAGCTCCTGGGGCAGCCCCTACAGCAATGAGCAGTTCTTC
-	12	TRBV9	-	TRBJ1-3	CASSVGGNTIYF	TGTGCCAGCAGCGTAGGAGGAAACACCATATATTTT
-	12	TRBV2	-	TRBJ2-5	CASSVLGETQYF	TGTGCCAGCAGTGTCCTGGGGGAGACCCAGTACTTC
TRBD1	15	TRBV14	-	TRBJ2-2	CASSPGQLNTGELFF	TGTGCCAGCAGCCCGGGACAGTTGAACACCGGGGAGCTGTTTTTT
-	12	TRBV5-4	once	TRBJ2-3	CASKGLTDTQYF	TGTGCCAGCAAGGGCCTCACAGATACGCAGTATTTT
-	10	TRBV30	-	TRBJ2-7	CAWKSHEQYF	TGTGCCTGGAAGTCCCACGAGCAGTACTTC
TRBD2	15	TRBV20-1	-	TRBJ2-3	CSAPSGGPLTDTQYF	TGCAGTGCTCCTAGCGGGGGCCCGCTCACAGATACGCAGTATTTT
-	14	TRBV7-2	-	TRBJ1-1	CASSLDMRGTEAFF	TGTGCCAGCAGCTTAGATATGCGGGGGACTGAAGCTTTCTTT
TRBD1	15	TRBV6-1	-	TRBJ2-5	CASTQWGQGIETQYF	TGTGCCAGCACCCAATGGGGACAGGGGATAGAGACCCAGTACTTC
-	12	TRBV20-1	-	TRBJ1-2	CSASTDNYGYTF	TGCAGTGCTAGTACCGATAACTATGGCTACACCTTC
-	13	TRBV3-1	few	TRBJ2-3	CASSQDGGDTQYF	TGTGCCAGCAGCCAAGATGGAGGCGATACGCAGTATTTT
-	16	TRBV4-3	once	TRBJ2-3	CASSQEAVVATDTQYF	TGCGCCAGCAGCCAAGAGGCAGTAGTAGCCACAGATACGCAGTATTTT
-	15	TRBV2	-	TRBJ1-5	CASSEGGRSNQPQHF	TGTGCCAGCAGTGAGGGGGGAAGGAGCAATCAGCCCCAGCATTTT
-	14	TRBV4-2	-	TRBJ2-1	CASSHTDKPNEQFF	TGTGCCAGCAGCCATACTGACAAACCCAATGAGCAGTTCTTC
TRBD2	18	TRBV27	-	TRBJ2-7	CASSLSMTSGGAYSEQYF	TGTGCCAGCAGTTTATCGATGACTAGCGGGGGGGCCTATAGCGAGCAGTACTTC
-	16	TRBV11-2	-	TRBJ2-1	CASSYELGATYNEQFF	TGTGCCAGCAGCTATGAGCTTGGGGCGACTTATAATGAGCAGTTCTTC
-	12	TRBV14	-	TRBJ2-7	CASRLGGYEQYF	TGTGCCAGCAGGCTCGGGGGCTACGAGCAGTACTTC
TRBD1	14	TRBV7-2	-	TRBJ1-2	CASSTGGQVYGYTF	TGTGCCAGCAGCACCGGGGGACAGGTCTATGGCTACACCTTC
TRBD1	14	TRBV11-2	few	TRBJ1-1	CASSLDRQNTEAFF	TGTGCCAGCAGCTTGGACAGGCAGAACACTGAAGCTTTCTTT
TRBD1	14	TRBV4-2	-	TRBJ1-2	CASSHIGQGYGYTF	TGTGCCAGCAGCCACATCGGACAGGGCTATGGCTACACCTTC
-	14	TRBV6-5	-	TRBJ2-5	CASSRGPIQETQYF	TGTGCCAGCAGTCGGGGACCGATCCAAGAGACCCAGTACTTC
-	12	TRBV29-1	-	TRBJ2-5	CSVKTGQETQYF	TGCAGCGTCAAGACAGGACAAGAGACCCAGTACTTC
TRBD2	12	TRBV3-1	-	TRBJ2-3	CASSPGTSTQYF	TGTGCCAGCAGCCCAGGGACTAGTACGCAGTATTTT
TRBD2	15	TRBV12-3/TRBV12-4	-	TRBJ2-7	CASRALASGFSEQYF	TGTGCCAGCAGAGCCCTAGCTAGCGGTTTTTCTGAGCAGTACTTC
-	16	TRBV2	-	TRBJ2-2	CASSPNGAANTGELFF	TGTGCCAGCAGTCCAAATGGGGCGGCAAACACCGGGGAGCTGTTTTTT
-	15	TRBV9	-	TRBJ1-3	CASSVDGDGRNTIYF	TGTGCCAGCAGCGTAGACGGGGACGGTAGAAACACCATATATTTT
-	14	TRBV19	-	TRBJ1-4	CASRDGATNEKLFF	TGTGCCAGCCGGGACGGCGCAACTAATGAAAAACTGTTTTTT
-	15	TRBV5-4	once	TRBJ2-6	CASSDSTRGANVLTF	TGTGCCAGCAGCGACTCGACTAGGGGGGCCAACGTCCTGACTTTC
TRBD2	16	TRBV12-5	-	TRBJ2-3	CASGLVLRGATDTQYF	TGTGCTAGTGGTTTGGTACTGCGGGGGGCCACAGATACGCAGTATTTT
-	15	TRBV6-5	-	TRBJ2-7	CASSYSPGSNYEQYF	TGTGCCAGCAGTTACTCGCCGGGGTCAAACTACGAGCAGTACTTC
-	12	TRBV5-1	-	TRBJ2-3	CASSSPLRGQYF	TGCGCCAGCAGCTCCCCGTTGAGGGGGCAGTATTTT
-	14	TRBV9	-	TRBJ2-5	CASSPSGNSETQYF	TGTGCCAGCAGCCCCAGTGGTAATTCGGAGACCCAGTACTTC
-	14	TRBV15	-	TRBJ2-7	CATSREKGFYEQYF	TGTGCCACCAGCAGAGAGAAAGGTTTCTACGAGCAGTACTTC
-	12	TRBV5-6	-	TRBJ1-1	CASSLVDTEAFF	TGTGCCAGCAGCTTGGTGGATACTGAAGCTTTCTTT
TRBD1	15	TRBV24-1	-	TRBJ2-1	CATNEAGTGVAEQFF	TGTGCCACCAATGAAGCCGGGACAGGGGTTGCTGAGCAGTTCTTC
TRBD1	14	TRBV6-5	-	TRBJ2-7	CASSRDRDAYEQYF	TGTGCCAGCAGCCGGGACAGGGATGCCTACGAGCAGTACTTC
TRBD1	16	TRBV4-3	-	TRBJ2-3	CASSQGTGGLTDTQYF	TGCGCCAGCAGCCAAGGGACAGGGGGCCTCACAGATACGCAGTATTTT
-	15	TRBV6-4	-	TRBJ2-1	CASSAWASTYNEQFF	TGTGCCAGCAGTGCGTGGGCTAGTACGTACAATGAGCAGTTCTTC